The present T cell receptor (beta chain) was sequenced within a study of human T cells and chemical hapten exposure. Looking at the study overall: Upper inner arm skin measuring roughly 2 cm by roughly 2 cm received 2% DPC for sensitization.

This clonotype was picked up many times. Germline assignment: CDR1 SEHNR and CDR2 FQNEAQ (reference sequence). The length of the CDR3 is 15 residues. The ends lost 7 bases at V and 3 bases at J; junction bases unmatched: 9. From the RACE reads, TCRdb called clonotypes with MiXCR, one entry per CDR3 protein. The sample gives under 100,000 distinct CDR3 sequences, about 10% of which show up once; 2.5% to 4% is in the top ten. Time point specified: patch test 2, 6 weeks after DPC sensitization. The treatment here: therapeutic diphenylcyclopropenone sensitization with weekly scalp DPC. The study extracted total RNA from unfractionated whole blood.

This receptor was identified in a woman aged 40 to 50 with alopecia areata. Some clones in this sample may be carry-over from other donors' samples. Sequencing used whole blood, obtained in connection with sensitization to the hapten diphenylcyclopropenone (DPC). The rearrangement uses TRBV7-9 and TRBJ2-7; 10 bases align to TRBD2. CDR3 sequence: CASTTGASGGYEQYF. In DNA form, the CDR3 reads TGTGCCAGCACCACTGGGGCTAGCGGGGGCTACGAGCAGTACTTC.